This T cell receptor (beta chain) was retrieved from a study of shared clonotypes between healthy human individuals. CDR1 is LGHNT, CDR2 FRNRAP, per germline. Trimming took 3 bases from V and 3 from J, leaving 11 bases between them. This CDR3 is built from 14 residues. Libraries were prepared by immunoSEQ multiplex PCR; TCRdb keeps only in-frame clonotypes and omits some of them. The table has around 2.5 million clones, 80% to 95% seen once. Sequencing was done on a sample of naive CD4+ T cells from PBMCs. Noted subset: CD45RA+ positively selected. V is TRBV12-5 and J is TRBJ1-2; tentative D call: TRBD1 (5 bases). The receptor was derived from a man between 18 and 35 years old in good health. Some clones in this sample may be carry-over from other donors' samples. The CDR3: CASGFRRVDYGYTF. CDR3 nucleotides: TGTGCTAGTGGTTTCCGCAGGGTCGACTATGGCTACACCTTC.